This T cell receptor beta chain was sequenced in a study of control samples from healthy donors and cancer patients. Details on this clone: The junction shows a germline mismatch at one end, possibly a read error.

Clones were sequenced by immunoSEQ multiplex PCR, and TCRdb holds only the in-frame ones, with some missing. The sample consists of 40,000 or so clones, around 82% of them appearing once. Germline V gene lookup returns CDR1 MNHNS and CDR2 SASEGT. This CDR3 region has 12 residues. Sample: PBMCs. This TCR was recovered from a woman aged 60-75 years with lung cancer. The rearrangement joins TRBV6-1 to TRBJ1-5; D not resolved. CDR3 DNA: TGTGCCGGCAGTGAAATTATACAGCCCCAGCATTTT. Translation gives CAGSEIIQPQHF.